A single sample is the source of the 25 T cell receptor beta chains below, sequenced in a study of Graves' ophthalmopathy and Graves' hyperthyroidism. Amplification targeted the TCR beta CDR3 regions, with RNA transcripts as the source material. RT-PCR was first run with HTBI primers, then multiplex PCR in a second round. One entry per CDR3 protein results from TCRdb running MiXCR on the multiplex PCR reads. The sample has more than 40,000 distinct CDR3 sequences; around half are singletons. The sequenced sample consisted of peripheral blood. All receptors come from an adult man with Graves' ophthalmopathy.

The rearrangement links TRBV11-1 to TRBJ2-2; D is unclear. The germline V and J ends were trimmed by 6 bases and 7 bases, with 15 bases remaining between them. The CDR3 sequence is 14 residues long. Germline V gives CDR1 SGHAT, CDR2 FQDESV (reference sequence). The CDR3 here is CASRFGPSGGELFF. CDR3 nucleotides: TGTGCCAGCAGGTTTGGGCCATCGGGCGGGGAGCTGTTTTTT.

This clonotype was seen at least ten times. The chain has TRBV7-8 and TRBJ1-2; TRBD1 might be the D (5 bases). The CDR3 has 15 residues. Deletions cut 5 bases from V and 10 bases from J, with 23 bases between. The germline V gene has CDR1 SGHVS and CDR2 FQNEAQ. This CDR3 is CASSLTTFSRDDYTF. The CDR3 DNA reads as TGTGCCAGCAGCCTAACGACATTCTCCAGGGATGACTACACCTTC.

This clonotype was observed many times. This rearrangement joins TRBV12-3 or TRBV12-4 to TRBJ2-7; D remains unclear. The CDR3 spans 12 residues. Trimming took off 3 bases at V and 3 bases at J, with 6 bases between the two ends. The CDR3 coding sequence is TGTGCCAGCAGTTTGTACGGCTACGAGCAGTACTTC. Residues: CASSLYGYEQYF.

This chain connects TRBV11-2 to TRBJ1-1, with 11 bases identical to TRBD1. Germline assignment: CDR1 SGHAT and CDR2 FQNNGV. Unmatched junction bases numbered 12, after V lost 5 bases and J lost 4 bases. The CDR3 runs to 17 residues. CDR3 loop: CASSPTDRGQLGTEAFF. CDR3 in DNA: TGTGCCAGCAGCCCAACGGACAGGGGGCAATTAGGCACTGAAGCTTTCTTT.

The genes are TRBV2 and TRBJ1-6; possibly TRBD1 for D (6 bases). The CDR3 spans 12 residues. Germline CDR1 reads SNHLY; CDR2 reads FYNNEI. Between the trimmed V and J ends, which lost 8 bases and 6 bases, there was a span of 8 bases. The CDR3 region has the DNA TGTGCCAGCCCGGGGGCTAATTCACCCCTCCACTTT. The encoded protein is CASPGANSPLHF.

The chain carries TRBV29-1 and TRBJ1-2, with D tentatively TRBD1 (6 bases). In germline, CDR1 is SQVTM, CDR2 ANQGSEA. Deletions cut 5 bases from V and 4 bases from J, with 23 bases between. The CDR3 is made up of 16 amino acids. The CDR3 coding sequence is TGCAGCGTTACCGACAGGACGTCTCCTCCCCCCTATGGCTACACCTTC. Amino acid sequence: CSVTDRTSPPPYGYTF.

V is TRBV9 and J is TRBJ1-2, with D maybe TRBD1 (6 bases). Germline V gives CDR1 SGDLS, CDR2 YYNGEE. V was pared by 7 bases and J by 3 bases, with 10 bases between. This CDR3 contains 12 residues. The CDR3 protein is CASQGLDYGYTF. CDR3 DNA sequence: TGTGCCAGCCAGGGGCTCGACTATGGCTACACCTTC.

CDR3 nucleotide sequence: TGTGCCAGCAGCCTTAGAGGAGGGACAGGGCCTCGCAGTGAGCAGTTCTTC. Translation gives CASSLRGGTGPRSEQFF. This chain uses TRBV7-2 with TRBJ2-1; 9 bases fit TRBD1. The ends lost 5 bases at V and 9 bases at J; junction bases unmatched: 17. CDR1 and CDR2 (germline): SGHTA, FQGNSA. This CDR3 region has 17 residues.

J is TRBJ1-2 and V is TRBV11-2; D not resolved. Between the trimmed V and J ends, which lost 8 bases and 3 bases, there was a span of 13 bases. Germline CDR1 SGHAT, CDR2 FQNNGV. This CDR3 is 13 amino acids long. CDR3 bases: TGTGCCAGCCGTGGCAGGTCGGACTATGGCTACACCTTC. As protein: CASRGRSDYGYTF.

This chain links TRBV12-3 or TRBV12-4 with TRBJ2-5; 7 nucleotides agree with TRBD1. The CDR3 loop spans 14 amino acids. The V and J ends lost 4 bases and 2 bases, in that order; junction bases with no gene match: 4. The CDR3 region has the DNA TGTGCCAGCAGTTCGGGGACAGCGCAAGAGACCCAGTACTTC. This gives the protein CASSSGTAQETQYF.

V and J are TRBV20-1 and TRBJ1-6, with D perhaps matching TRBD1 (6 bases). Germline values: CDR1 DFQATT, CDR2 SNEGSKA (reference sequence). V was pared by 1 base and J by 11 bases, with 18 bases between. The CDR3 is made up of 15 amino acids. Written as DNA, the CDR3 is TGCAGTGCTAGAGGAGGGGGGGAAAATCGAACACCCCTCCACTTT. This sequence encodes CSARGGGENRTPLHF.

The chain combines TRBV9 with TRBJ2-7, with D possibly being TRBD1 (6 bases). Germline CDR1 SGDLS, CDR2 YYNGEE. The CDR3 contains 15 residues. With 0 bases removed from V and 5 bases from J, the gap between germline ends came to 15 bases. CDR3 nucleotides: TGTGCCAGCAGCGTAGCCGAGACAGGTCACGACGAGCAGTACTTC. Encoded protein: CASSVAETGHDEQYF. Full variable domain (outside the CDR3, taken from reference TRBV9 and TRBJ2-7): DSGVTQTPKHLITATGQRVTLRCSPRSGDLSVYWYQQSLDQGLQFLIQYYNGEERAKGNILERFSAQQFPDLHSELNLSSLELGDSALYFCASSVAETGHDEQYFGPGTRLTVT.

This clonotype was seen ten or more times. The gene calls are TRBV20-1 and TRBJ2-1; 8 bases map to TRBD2. The CDR3 loop spans 17 amino acids. V shed 5 bases and J 3 bases; nucleotides not matched to a gene: 15. CDR1 and CDR2 from the germline V gene are DFQATT and SNEGSKA (reference sequence). This CDR3 is CSAHDGFRGGRYNEQFF. CDR3 in DNA: TGCAGTGCTCACGACGGGTTTCGGGGGGGCCGCTACAATGAGCAGTTCTTC.

Many counts were recorded for this clonotype. The V and J genes are TRBV12-3 or TRBV12-4 and TRBJ1-1; 7 bases map to TRBD1. V was clipped by 7 bases and J by 5 bases; unmatched bases: 10. The length of the CDR3 is 14 residues. The CDR3 loop reads CASNLGGAGTEAFF. CDR3 coding DNA: TGTGCCAGCAACCTAGGGGGCGCGGGTACTGAAGCTTTCTTT.

The sample holds many counts of this clonotype. The chain has TRBV5-1 and TRBJ2-7; the match to TRBD1 covers 8 bases. Germline loops: CDR1 SGHRS, CDR2 YFSETQ. CDR3 length: 15 residues. Unmatched junction bases numbered 12, after V lost 4 bases and J lost 6 bases. CDR3 nucleotide sequence: TGCGCCAGCAGCCCCTTCGGACAGGGAGCTGTCGAGCAGTACTTC. This translates into CASSPFGQGAVEQYF.

This clonotype has only one observation. This rearrangement joins TRBV19 to TRBJ2-6; the D is unclear. Trimming pared 5 bases from V and 1 base from J, leaving 12 bases between. Germline V gives CDR1 LNHDA, CDR2 SQIVND (reference sequence). This CDR3 has 16 amino acids. CDR3 sequence reads: CASSPSDGSGANVLTF. Here the CDR3 DNA reads TGTGCCAGTAGTCCTTCGGACGGTTCTGGGGCCAACGTCCTGACTTTC.

The genes are TRBV6-5 and TRBJ1-6, with 10 bases identical to TRBD1. The ends lost 2 bases at V and 7 bases at J; junction bases unmatched: 2. Germline loops: CDR1 MNHEY, CDR2 SVGAGI. This CDR3 is 15 amino acids long. The CDR3 DNA sequence: TGTGCCAGCAGTTACGTGGGACAGGGGAATTCACCCCTCCACTTT. Protein sequence: CASSYVGQGNSPLHF.

Only a few counts were recorded for this clonotype. This chain joins TRBV2 and TRBJ2-3; TRBD1 might be the D (6 bases). The CDR3 has 14 residues. Germline CDR1 and CDR2: SNHLY and FYNNEI. V gave up 0 bases and J gave up 4 bases, with 8 bases separating them. The CDR3 coding sequence is TGTGCCAGCAGTGAAGCAGGGGGTCCAGATACGCAGTATTTT. This sequence encodes CASSEAGGPDTQYF.

The chain joins TRBV20-1 to TRBJ2-5, with a possible D match to TRBD1 (5 bases). Germline V gene lookup returns CDR1 DFQATT and CDR2 SNEGSKA (reference sequence). This CDR3 region has 11 residues. V was pared by 2 bases and J by 4 bases, with 5 bases between. CDR3 residues: CSARRGETQYF. In DNA, the CDR3 is TGCAGTGCTAGAAGGGGAGAGACCCAGTACTTC.

Here the CDR3 reads CSARAGDYRAKEQYF. The CDR3 nucleotides are TGCAGTGCTAGAGCAGGCGACTACCGTGCTAAAGAGCAGTACTTC. The V call is TRBV20-1, the J call TRBJ2-7; D possibly corresponds to TRBD2 (5 bases). Germline CDR1 DFQATT, CDR2 SNEGSKA (reference sequence). Trimming stripped 1 base from V and 7 bases from J, with 20 bases between. This CDR3 has 15 amino acids.

This chain links TRBV10-3 with TRBJ1-5, with D perhaps matching TRBD1 (5 bases). There are 13 residues in the CDR3. In germline, CDR1 is ENHRY, CDR2 SYGVKD. Trimming cost V 4 bases and J 9 bases, with 13 bases left between them. Here the CDR3 reads CAISAGPLGPQHF. Written as DNA, the CDR3 is TGTGCCATCAGTGCAGGGCCACTTGGGCCCCAGCATTTT.

V and J are TRBV5-1 and TRBJ2-7; 10 bases are a match to TRBD2. With V trimmed by 1 base and J by 3 bases, 4 bases remained unmatched. CDR1 and CDR2 (germline): SGHRS, YFSETQ. This CDR3 contains 15 residues. The CDR3 loop is CASSLPSGSIYEQYF. The CDR3 DNA reads as TGCGCCAGCAGCTTGCCTAGCGGGAGTATCTACGAGCAGTACTTC.

J is TRBJ1-1 and V is TRBV5-4; 7 bases are a match to TRBD1. Germline V gives CDR1 SGHNT, CDR2 YYREEE (reference sequence). Trimming took 9 bases from V and 0 from J; bases not matched to a gene: 11. The CDR3 totals 15 residues. The CDR3 bases are TGTGCCACCTTCAAGGGACAGCCGATGAACACTGAAGCTTTCTTT. The encoded protein is CATFKGQPMNTEAFF.

In its sample, this clonotype was seen many times. CDR3 residues: CASRTSGGERNSPLHF. In DNA form, the CDR3 reads TGTGCCAGCAGAACCTCGGGAGGGGAGAGGAATTCACCCCTCCACTTT. This rearrangement joins TRBV6-5 to TRBJ1-6, with D possibly matching TRBD1 (5 bases). The germline gives CDR1 MNHEY, CDR2 SVGAGI. V lost 6 bases and J lost 7, with 19 bases in between. The CDR3 has 16 residues.

This clonotype was picked up many times. This chain links TRBV3-1 with TRBJ1-1; 7 positions agree with TRBD1. The CDR3 extends over 15 amino acids. V was clipped by 4 bases and J by 3 bases; unmatched bases: 8. The germline V gene has CDR1 LGHDT and CDR2 YNNKEL (reference sequence). This CDR3 reads CASSPQQGWDTEAFF. In DNA form, the CDR3 reads TGTGCCAGCAGCCCACAACAGGGGTGGGACACTGAAGCTTTCTTT.